Reported below is one TCR beta chain. In TCRdb, the 5' RACE reads were re-called with MiXCR into one record per CDR3 protein. The table includes 350,000 to 600,000 distinct CDR3 sequences, about 14% detected once. There were only healthy Caucasians among the donors. The sample comes from a study of identical twins. V lost 5 bases and J lost 2, with 11 bases in between. From germline, CDR1 is SNHLY and CDR2 FYNNEI. CDR3 length: 14 residues. This sample was shared with a second study, whose subject was yellow fever vaccine responses in identical twins.

The sequenced material came from CD4+ T cells sorted from blood. This TCR was sampled from a woman between 18 and 29 years old in good health. V is TRBV2 and J is TRBJ2-3; D not certain. CDR3 in amino acids: CASSSDPSTDTQYF. The CDR3 DNA sequence: TGTGCCAGCAGTAGCGATCCCTCCACAGATACGCAGTATTTT. The whole variable domain, filled in from reference TRBV2 and TRBJ2-3, reads EPEVTQTPSHQVTQMGQEVILRCVPISNHLYFYWYRQILGQKVEFLVSFYNNEISEKSEIFDDQFSVERPDGSNFTLKIRSTKLEDSAMYFCASSSDPSTDTQYFGPGTRLTVL.